The 5 T cell receptor beta chains given below trace back to one sample, sequenced in a study of T cells in Graves' hyperthyroidism and ophthalmopathy. From RNA transcripts, TCR beta CDR3 regions were amplified. The HTBI primer set served for first-round RT-PCR of the TCR CDR3. TCRdb re-called the multiplex PCR reads through MiXCR, storing one row per CDR3 protein. The sample lists approximately 740,000 distinct CDR3 sequences, around 13% occurring once. The specimen was blood. Receptors originate from a woman younger than 30 with Graves' hyperthyroidism.

V gene TRBV11-2 combines with J gene TRBJ1-4, with a tentative D call TRBD1 (5 bases). Germline V CDR1 and CDR2: SGHAT, FQNNGV. Between the trimmed V and J ends, which lost 1 base and 10 bases, there was a span of 16 bases. This CDR3 is 15 amino acids long. Written as DNA, the CDR3 is TGTGCCAGCAGCTTAGTACTGGACGCCCAGGGAAAACTGTTTTTT. Encoded protein: CASSLVLDAQGKLFF.

This clonotype was detected a few times. This chain links TRBV2 with TRBJ2-2; weak D call: TRBD1 (5 bases). Trimming left V 6 bases short and J 3 bases short, with 14 bases between. Germline lookup yields CDR1 SNHLY and CDR2 FYNNEI. The CDR3 loop spans 15 amino acids. Written as DNA, the CDR3 is TGTGCCAGCAGATGGTTGCAGGGCCACACCGGGGAGCTGTTTTTT. It is translated as CASRWLQGHTGELFF.

This chain joins TRBV6-5 and TRBJ1-2, with TRBD1 identical over 8 bases. Germline V gene data show CDR1 as MNHEY and CDR2 as SVGAGI. CDR3 length equals 17 residues. V lost 2 bases, J lost 8 bases, and 16 bases stayed unmatched. As DNA, the CDR3 is TGTGCCAGCAGTTACCGGACAGGGCGACGGGGGATGGCCGGCTACACCTTC. Its translation: CASSYRTGRRGMAGYTF.

This chain links TRBV29-1 with TRBJ2-7; TRBD2 matches 14 bases. V dropped 6 bases and J dropped 7; count of bases not matched to a gene: 8. Germline CDR1 and CDR2: SQVTM and ANQGSEA. There are 14 residues in the CDR3. CDR3: CSVAGTSGSKEQYF. The CDR3 nucleotides read TGCAGCGTGGCCGGGACTAGCGGGAGTAAAGAGCAGTACTTC.

The table lists this clonotype with a few counts. The J gene is TRBJ2-3, the V gene TRBV3-1; TRBD2 matches 11 bases. Germline lookup yields CDR1 LGHDT and CDR2 YNNKEL (reference sequence). CDR3 length: 18 amino acids. With 3 bases clipped from V and 5 bases from J, the junction kept 13 bases outside the gene matches. The CDR3 sequence: CASSQETSGSDPGDTQYF. In DNA form, the CDR3 reads TGTGCCAGCAGCCAGGAAACTAGCGGGAGTGATCCCGGAGATACGCAGTATTTT.